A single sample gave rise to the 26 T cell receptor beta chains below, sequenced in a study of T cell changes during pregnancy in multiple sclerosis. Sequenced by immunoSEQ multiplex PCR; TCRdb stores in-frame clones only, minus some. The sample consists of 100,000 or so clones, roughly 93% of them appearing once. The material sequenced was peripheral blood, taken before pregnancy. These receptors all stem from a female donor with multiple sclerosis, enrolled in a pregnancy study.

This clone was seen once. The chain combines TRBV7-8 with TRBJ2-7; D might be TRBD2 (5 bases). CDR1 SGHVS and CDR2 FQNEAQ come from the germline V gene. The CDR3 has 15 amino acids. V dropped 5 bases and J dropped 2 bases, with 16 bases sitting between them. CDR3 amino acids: CASSLRRTVPYEQYF. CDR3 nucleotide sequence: TGTGCCAGCAGCCTACGCCGGACTGTACCCTACGAGCAGTACTTC.

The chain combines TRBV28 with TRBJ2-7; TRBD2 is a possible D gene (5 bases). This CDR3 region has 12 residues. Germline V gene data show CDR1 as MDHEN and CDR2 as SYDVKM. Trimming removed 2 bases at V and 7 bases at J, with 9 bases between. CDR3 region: CASSLNGKEQYF. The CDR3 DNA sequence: TGTGCCAGCAGTTTAAACGGGAAAGAGCAGTACTTC. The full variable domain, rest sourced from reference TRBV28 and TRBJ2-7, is DVKVTQSSRYLVKRTGEKVFLECVQDMDHENMFWYRQDPGLGLRLIYFSYDVKMKEKGDIPEGYSVSREKKERFSLILESASTNQTSMYLCASSLNGKEQYFGPGTRLTVT.

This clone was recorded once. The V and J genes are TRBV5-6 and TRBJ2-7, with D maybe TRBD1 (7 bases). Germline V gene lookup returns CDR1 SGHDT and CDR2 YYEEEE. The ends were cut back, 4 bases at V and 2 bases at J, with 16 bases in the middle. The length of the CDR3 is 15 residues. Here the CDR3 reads CASSAGQKVTYEQYF. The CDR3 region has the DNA TGTGCCAGCAGCGCGGGACAGAAAGTTACCTACGAGCAGTACTTC.

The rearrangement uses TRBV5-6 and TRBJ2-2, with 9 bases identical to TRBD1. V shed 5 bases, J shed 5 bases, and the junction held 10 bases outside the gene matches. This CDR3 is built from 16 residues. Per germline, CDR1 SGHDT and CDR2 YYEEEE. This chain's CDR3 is CASSYTGQGMTGELFF. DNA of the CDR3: TGTGCCAGCAGTTATACGGGACAGGGAATGACCGGGGAGCTGTTTTTT.

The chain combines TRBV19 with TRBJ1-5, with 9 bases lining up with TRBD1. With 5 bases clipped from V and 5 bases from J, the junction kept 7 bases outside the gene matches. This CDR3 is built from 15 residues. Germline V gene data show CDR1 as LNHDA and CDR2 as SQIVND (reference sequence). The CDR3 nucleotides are TGTGCCAGTAGTCCAAATACAGGGGGCTATCAGCCCCAGCATTTT. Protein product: CASSPNTGGYQPQHF. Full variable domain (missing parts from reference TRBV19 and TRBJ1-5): DGGITQSPKYLFRKEGQNVTLSCEQNLNHDAMYWYRQDPGQGLRLIYYSQIVNDFQKGDIAEGYSVSREKKESFPLTVTSAQKNPTAFYLCASSPNTGGYQPQHFGDGTRLSIL.

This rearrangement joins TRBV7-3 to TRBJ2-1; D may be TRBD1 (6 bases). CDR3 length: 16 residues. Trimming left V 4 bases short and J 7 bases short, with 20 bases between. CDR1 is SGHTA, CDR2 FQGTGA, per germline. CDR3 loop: CASSSHRDNPGNEQFF. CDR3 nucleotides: TGTGCCAGCAGCTCACACCGGGACAACCCTGGGAATGAGCAGTTCTTC.

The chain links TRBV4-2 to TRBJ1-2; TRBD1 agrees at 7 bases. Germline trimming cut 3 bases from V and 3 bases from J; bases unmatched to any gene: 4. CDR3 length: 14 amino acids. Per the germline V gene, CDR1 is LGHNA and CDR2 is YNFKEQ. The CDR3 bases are TGTGCCAGCAGCCACCGACAGGGAGACTATGGCTACACCTTC. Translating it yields CASSHRQGDYGYTF.

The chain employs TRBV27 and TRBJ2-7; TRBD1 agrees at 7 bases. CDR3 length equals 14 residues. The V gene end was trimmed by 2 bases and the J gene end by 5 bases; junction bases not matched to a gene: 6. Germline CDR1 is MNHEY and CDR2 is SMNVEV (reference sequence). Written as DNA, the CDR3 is TGTGCCAGCAGTTTAGGCAGGGGGAACCACGAGCAGTACTTC. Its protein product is CASSLGRGNHEQYF.

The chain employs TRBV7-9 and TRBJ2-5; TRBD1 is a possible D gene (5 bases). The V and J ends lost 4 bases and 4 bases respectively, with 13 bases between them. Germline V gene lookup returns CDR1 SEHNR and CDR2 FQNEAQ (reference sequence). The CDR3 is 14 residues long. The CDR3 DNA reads TGTGCCAGCAGCTCCAGGGTCAGAGGAGAGACCCAGTACTTC. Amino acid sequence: CASSSRVRGETQYF.

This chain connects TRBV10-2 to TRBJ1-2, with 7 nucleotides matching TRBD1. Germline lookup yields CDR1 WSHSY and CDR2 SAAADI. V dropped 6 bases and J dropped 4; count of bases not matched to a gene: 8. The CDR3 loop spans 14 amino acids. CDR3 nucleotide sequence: TGCGCCAGCAGCCGAATCGGACAGGTCTATGGCTACACCTTC. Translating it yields CASSRIGQVYGYTF.

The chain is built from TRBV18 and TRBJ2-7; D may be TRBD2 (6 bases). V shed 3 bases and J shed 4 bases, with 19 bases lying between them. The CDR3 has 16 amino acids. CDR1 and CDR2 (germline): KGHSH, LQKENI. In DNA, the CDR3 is TGTGCCAGCTCACCCTTGGCGGGGCTAGCTTCGTACGAGCAGTACTTC. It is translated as CASSPLAGLASYEQYF.

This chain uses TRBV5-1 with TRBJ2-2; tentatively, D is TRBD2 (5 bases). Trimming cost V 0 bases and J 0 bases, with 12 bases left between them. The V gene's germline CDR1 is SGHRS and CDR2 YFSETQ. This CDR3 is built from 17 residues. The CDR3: CASSLVFGKTNTGELFF. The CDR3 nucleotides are TGCGCCAGCAGCTTGGTATTCGGGAAAACGAACACCGGGGAGCTGTTTTTT.

CDR3 DNA: TGTGCCAGCAGCGTACTAGGACTTAGCTCCTACGAGCAGTACTTC. Its translation: CASSVLGLSSYEQYF. The chain links TRBV9 to TRBJ2-7, with a weak D call TRBD2 (5 bases). V was shortened by 1 base and J by 0 bases, with 11 bases between the two germline ends. Germline V gives CDR1 SGDLS, CDR2 YYNGEE. CDR3 length: 15 residues.

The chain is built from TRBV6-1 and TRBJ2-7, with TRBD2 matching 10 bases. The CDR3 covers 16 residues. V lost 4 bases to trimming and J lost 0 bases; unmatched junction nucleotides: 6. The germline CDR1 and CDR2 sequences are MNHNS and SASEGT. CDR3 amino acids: CASSGIAGGSSYEQYF. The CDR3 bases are TGTGCCAGCAGTGGTATAGCGGGGGGAAGCTCCTACGAGCAGTACTTC.

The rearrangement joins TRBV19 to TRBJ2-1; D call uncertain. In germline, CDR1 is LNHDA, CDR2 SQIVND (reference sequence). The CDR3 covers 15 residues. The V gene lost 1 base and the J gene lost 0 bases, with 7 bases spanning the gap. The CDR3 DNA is TGTGCCAGTAGTATAGCCGGAGCCTCCTACAATGAGCAGTTCTTC. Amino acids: CASSIAGASYNEQFF.

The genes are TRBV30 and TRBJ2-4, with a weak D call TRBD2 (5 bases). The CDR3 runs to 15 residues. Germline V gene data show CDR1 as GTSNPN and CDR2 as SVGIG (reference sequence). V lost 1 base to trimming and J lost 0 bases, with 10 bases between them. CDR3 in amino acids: CAWSGTLLAKNIQYF. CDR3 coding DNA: TGTGCCTGGAGTGGGACTCTTTTAGCCAAAAACATTCAGTACTTC.

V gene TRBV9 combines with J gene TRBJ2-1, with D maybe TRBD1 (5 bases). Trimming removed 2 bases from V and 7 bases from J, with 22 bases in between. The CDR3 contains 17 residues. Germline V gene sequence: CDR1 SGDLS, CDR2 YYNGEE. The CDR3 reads CASSVGRGGIWGNEQFF. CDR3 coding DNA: TGTGCCAGCAGCGTGGGTAGGGGCGGCATCTGGGGTAATGAGCAGTTCTTC.

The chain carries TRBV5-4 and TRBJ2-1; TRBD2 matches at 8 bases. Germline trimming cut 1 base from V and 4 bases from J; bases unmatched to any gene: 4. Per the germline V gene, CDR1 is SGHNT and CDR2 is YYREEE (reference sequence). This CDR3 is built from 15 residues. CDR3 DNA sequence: TGTGCCAGCAGCTTGACGACTAGCGTGTACAATGAGCAGTTCTTC. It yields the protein CASSLTTSVYNEQFF. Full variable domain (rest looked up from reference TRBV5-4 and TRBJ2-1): ETGVTQSPTHLIKTRGQQVTLRCSSQSGHNTVSWYQQALGQGPQFIFQYYREEENGRGNFPPRFSGLQFPNYSSELNVNALELDDSALYLCASSLTTSVYNEQFFGPGTRLTVL.

The CDR3 loop is CASSSGGPMNTEAFF. As DNA, the CDR3 is TGTGCCAGCAGCTCCGGGGGACCTATGAACACTGAAGCTTTCTTT. This chain connects TRBV7-3 to TRBJ1-1, with D tentatively TRBD1 (5 bases). The V end was cut by 4 bases, the J end by 0 bases, with 12 bases between. The CDR3 spans 15 residues. The germline gives CDR1 SGHTA, CDR2 FQGTGA.

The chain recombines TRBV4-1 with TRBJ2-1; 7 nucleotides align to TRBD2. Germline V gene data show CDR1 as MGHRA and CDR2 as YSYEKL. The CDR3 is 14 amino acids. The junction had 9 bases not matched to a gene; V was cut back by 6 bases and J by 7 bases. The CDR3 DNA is TGCGCCAGCAGAACCACGACTAGCCCGAATGAGCAGTTCTTC. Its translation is CASRTTTSPNEQFF.

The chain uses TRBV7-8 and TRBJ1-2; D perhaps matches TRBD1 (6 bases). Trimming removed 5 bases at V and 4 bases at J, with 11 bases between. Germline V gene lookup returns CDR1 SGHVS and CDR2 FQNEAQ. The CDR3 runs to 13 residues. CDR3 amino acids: CASSHQQGYGYTF. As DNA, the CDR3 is TGTGCCAGCAGCCACCAACAGGGCTATGGCTACACCTTC. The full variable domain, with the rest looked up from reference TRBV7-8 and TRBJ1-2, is GAGVSQSPRYKVAKRGQDVALRCDPISGHVSLFWYQQALGQGPEFLTYFQNEAQLDKSGLPSDRFFAERPEGSVSTLKIQRTQQEDSAVYLCASSHQQGYGYTFGSGTRLTVV.

CDR3 loop: CASSPTSTSGSYEQYF. DNA of the CDR3: TGCGCCAGCAGCCCAACTTCGACTAGCGGGAGTTACGAGCAGTACTTC. This chain uses TRBV5-1 with TRBJ2-7, with 12 bases that match TRBD2. Germline V gene data show CDR1 as SGHRS and CDR2 as YFSETQ. The length of the CDR3 is 16 residues. V was pared by 4 bases and J by 4 bases, with 9 bases of the junction left unmatched.

CDR3 nucleotide sequence: TGTGCCAGCAGCAGGGACAGGGGCAATCAGCCCCAGCATTTT. Its translation: CASSRDRGNQPQHF. This chain connects TRBV5-4 to TRBJ1-5; TRBD1 aligns across 9 bases. J gave up 2 bases and V 4 bases, and 1 base lay outside the gene matches. The CDR3 totals 14 residues. Germline CDR1 and CDR2: SGHNT and YYREEE (reference sequence).

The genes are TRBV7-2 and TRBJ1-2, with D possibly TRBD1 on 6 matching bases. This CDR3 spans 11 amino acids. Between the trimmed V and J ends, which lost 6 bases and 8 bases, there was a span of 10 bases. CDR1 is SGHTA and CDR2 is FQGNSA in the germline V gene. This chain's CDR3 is CASSYGQGYTF. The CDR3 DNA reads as TGTGCCAGCAGTTATGGACAGGGCTACACCTTC. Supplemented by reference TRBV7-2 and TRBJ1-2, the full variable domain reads GAGVSQSPSNKVTEKGKDVELRCDPISGHTALYWYRQSLGQGLEFLIYFQGNSAPDKSGLPSDRFSAERTGGSVSTLTIQRTQQEDSAVYLCASSYGQGYTFGSGTRLTVV.

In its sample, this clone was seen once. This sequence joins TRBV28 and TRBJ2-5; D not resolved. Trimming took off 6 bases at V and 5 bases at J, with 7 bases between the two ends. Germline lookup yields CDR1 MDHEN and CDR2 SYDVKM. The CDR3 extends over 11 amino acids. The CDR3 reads CASSPGETQYF. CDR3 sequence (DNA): TGTGCCAGCAGCCCCGGGGAGACCCAGTACTTC. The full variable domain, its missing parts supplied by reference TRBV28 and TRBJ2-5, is DVKVTQSSRYLVKRTGEKVFLECVQDMDHENMFWYRQDPGLGLRLIYFSYDVKMKEKGDIPEGYSVSREKKERFSLILESASTNQTSMYLCASSPGETQYFGPGTRLLVL.

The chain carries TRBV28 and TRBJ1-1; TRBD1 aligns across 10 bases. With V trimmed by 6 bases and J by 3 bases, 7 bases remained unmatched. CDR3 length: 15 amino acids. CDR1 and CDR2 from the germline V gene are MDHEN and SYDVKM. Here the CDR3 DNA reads TGTGCCAGCAGATTAGACAGGGGGCTGTACACTGAAGCTTTCTTT. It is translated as CASRLDRGLYTEAFF.